What follows are 19 T cell receptor beta chains derived from one specimen sequenced in a study of beta chain features in type 1 diabetes. The whole isolated RNA underwent reverse transcription, so sequencing captured expressed TCRB transcripts. TCRdb's table, derived via immunoSEQ multiplex PCR, lists solely in-frame clones and lacks some. Among some 330,000 clones listed, approximately 12% were seen once. Their specific antigens are unknown. Study-level findings and limits: Shortening of TCRB CDR3s, moderate but significant, appeared in all four CD4+ subsets of Type 1 diabetes patients.

Sequenced sample: naive CD4+ T cells from blood. The receptors derive from a woman aged 18-29 years with type 1 diabetes.

In this sample, this clone turned up a few times. The CDR3 nucleotides read TGTGCCAGTACCCCGGGACAACCGGGGGGCACGCAGTATTTT. As protein: CASTPGQPGGTQYF. This rearrangement joins TRBV19 to TRBJ2-3, with a weak D call TRBD2 (7 bases). V lost 7 bases and J 9 bases, leaving 20 bases between the germline ends. This CDR3 has 14 amino acids. Per the germline V gene, CDR1 is LNHDA and CDR2 is SQIVND (reference sequence).

The table lists this clone with a few counts. CDR3 bases: TGTGCCAGCACCCCAACAGGGAAGCAAGAGACCCAGTACTTC. As protein: CASTPTGKQETQYF. The rearrangement links TRBV28 to TRBJ2-5; D possibly corresponds to TRBD1 (6 bases). The CDR3 sequence is 14 residues long. V was cut by 7 bases and J by 2 bases, with 14 bases left in between. The V gene's germline CDR1 is MDHEN and CDR2 SYDVKM.

The J gene is TRBJ1-1, the V gene TRBV11-2, with a weak D call TRBD1 (6 bases). Looked up from germline, CDR1 is SGHAT and CDR2 is FQNNGV. The V end was cut by 2 bases, the J end by 3 bases, with 10 bases between. The CDR3 length is 14 residues. Here the CDR3 reads CASSLSGVHTEAFF. The CDR3 DNA follows: TGTGCCAGCAGCTTATCAGGGGTCCACACTGAAGCTTTCTTT.

The genes are TRBV4-2 and TRBJ1-1; a possible D gene is TRBD1 (6 bases). The CDR3 is made up of 15 amino acids. The germline V gene has CDR1 LGHNA and CDR2 YNFKEQ. Trimming took off 0 bases at V and 3 bases at J, with 11 bases between the two ends. CDR3 DNA sequence: TGTGCCAGCAGCCAAGAGGGGTACAGGGACACTGAAGCTTTCTTT. It yields the protein CASSQEGYRDTEAFF.

This clone was seen a handful of times. This chain connects TRBV25-1 to TRBJ2-7; D perhaps matches TRBD1 (6 bases). Germline V CDR1 and CDR2: MGHDK, SYGVNS. The ends were cut back, 4 bases at V and 3 bases at J, with 7 bases in the middle. The length of the CDR3 is 12 residues. The CDR3 region has the DNA TGTGCCAGCAGTGTCAGGGGCTACGAGCAGTACTTC. Protein sequence: CASSVRGYEQYF.

This clone came up a few times. J is TRBJ2-7 and V is TRBV27; 12 bases match TRBD2. Germline V lookup: CDR1 MNHEY, CDR2 SMNVEV (reference sequence). There are 15 residues in the CDR3. Trimming took 5 bases from V and 3 from J; bases not matched to a gene: 5. DNA of the CDR3: TGTGCCAGCAGTACGTTACTAGCGGGAGGCTACGAGCAGTACTTC. Residues: CASSTLLAGGYEQYF.

This clone was seen only a few times. The V gene is TRBV9, the J gene TRBJ2-2; 9 positions agree with TRBD1. The CDR3 has 17 amino acids. Germline V lookup: CDR1 SGDLS, CDR2 YYNGEE. The V and J ends lost 3 bases and 1 base, in that order; junction bases with no gene match: 7. For the CDR3, the DNA is TGTGCCAGCAGCGCCCAGAGGGGACAGGGGAACACCGGGGAGCTGTTTTTT. Translating it yields CASSAQRGQGNTGELFF.

The chain combines TRBV6-6 with TRBJ1-5; D call uncertain. V lost 6 bases and J 0 bases, leaving 9 bases between the germline ends. Germline V gives CDR1 MNHNY, CDR2 SVGAGI (reference sequence). CDR3 length: 14 residues. The CDR3 DNA sequence: TGTGCCAGCAGCCCCGTAAATAGCAATCAGCCCCAGCATTTT. This codes for CASSPVNSNQPQHF.

This clone was recorded a few times. The chain combines TRBV6-6 with TRBJ1-5, with D possibly matching TRBD1 (5 bases). Trimming removed 6 bases from V and 6 bases from J, with 18 bases in between. Germline CDR1 and CDR2: MNHNY and SVGAGI (reference sequence). There are 15 residues in the CDR3. The CDR3 is CASSSRTKEGQPQHF. In DNA form, the CDR3 reads TGTGCCAGCAGCTCGAGGACAAAGGAAGGTCAGCCCCAGCATTTT.

This clone was recorded a few times. The identical CDR3 is also encoded by other nucleotide sequences in the sample. This rearrangement joins TRBV5-1 to TRBJ2-1; D is possibly TRBD2 (6 bases). The CDR3 runs 15 residues. Trimming removed 0 bases at V and 2 bases at J, with 9 bases between. Germline assignment: CDR1 SGHRS and CDR2 YFSETQ. The CDR3 sequence is CASSLVAGTYNEQFF. Written as DNA, the CDR3 is TGCGCCAGCAGCTTGGTGGCGGGAACCTACAATGAGCAGTTCTTC.

The chain joins TRBV7-8 to TRBJ1-1, with D tentatively TRBD1 (6 bases). CDR1 and CDR2 from the germline V gene are SGHVS and FQNEAQ. The CDR3 consists of 16 residues. The V end was cut by 2 bases, the J end by 0 bases, with 13 bases between. CDR3 region: CASSLWVGQMNTEAFF. The CDR3 bases are TGTGCCAGCAGCTTATGGGTTGGACAGATGAACACTGAAGCTTTCTTT.

This clone was found a few times. V is TRBV23-1 and J is TRBJ1-2; 9 nucleotides agree with TRBD1. TRBV23-1 is labeled an ORF, and its function is uncertain. With 6 bases clipped from V and 7 bases from J, the junction kept 15 bases outside the gene matches. The CDR3 is made up of 16 amino acids. CDR3 coding DNA: TGCGCCAGCAGCCAACAGGTGGACAGGGGAGGCCTTGGCTACACCTTC. This codes for CASSQQVDRGGLGYTF.

The V gene is TRBV20-1, the J gene TRBJ2-5; 7 bases align to TRBD1. This CDR3 region has 10 residues. J was trimmed by 6 bases and V by 7 bases; bases with no gene match: 2. From germline, CDR1 is DFQATT and CDR2 SNEGSKA (reference sequence). The CDR3 region is CSVRGQTQYF. The CDR3 bases are TGCAGTGTAAGGGGGCAGACCCAGTACTTC.

The chain carries TRBV4-1 and TRBJ2-7; 12 bases fit TRBD2. The CDR3 is 16 amino acids. Germline CDR1 MGHRA, CDR2 YSYEKL. Trimming removed 1 base from V and 4 bases from J; junction bases left unmatched: 5. The CDR3 protein is CASSQALAGGGYEQYF. The CDR3 DNA reads TGCGCCAGCAGCCAAGCCCTAGCGGGAGGGGGGTACGAGCAGTACTTC.

The CDR3 DNA reads as TGTGCCAGCAGCTTATTGACAGGCTTCACAGATACGCAGTATTTT. This codes for CASSLLTGFTDTQYF. The V gene is TRBV7-2, the J gene TRBJ2-3, with D possibly being TRBD1 (6 bases). V dropped 2 bases and J dropped 2 bases, with 11 bases sitting between them. The CDR3 totals 15 residues. Germline V gene lookup returns CDR1 SGHTA and CDR2 FQGNSA.

This clone was seen more than once but under ten times. The chain couples TRBV14 to TRBJ1-2; 7 nucleotides align to TRBD1. With V trimmed by 0 bases and J by 8 bases, 9 bases remained unmatched. The germline V gene encodes CDR1 SGHDN and CDR2 FVKESK. There are 15 residues in the CDR3. The CDR3 protein is CASSQDRDSTLGYTF. In nucleotides, the CDR3 is TGTGCCAGCAGCCAAGACCGGGACAGCACCTTGGGCTACACCTTC.

The chain's CDR3 is CSVPGSGELFF. CDR3 DNA: TGCAGTGTCCCCGGGTCCGGGGAGCTGTTTTTT. The chain recombines TRBV20-1 with TRBJ2-2; D gene unclear. Germline V lookup: CDR1 DFQATT, CDR2 SNEGSKA (reference sequence). Trimming took off 7 bases at V and 6 bases at J, with 9 bases between the two ends. The CDR3 loop spans 11 amino acids.

This clone was seen more than once but under ten times. V gene TRBV7-7 combines with J gene TRBJ2-5, with TRBD2 matching over 9 bases. The CDR3 consists of 15 residues. V lost 1 base, J lost 5 bases, and 5 bases stayed unmatched. Germline V CDR1 and CDR2: SSHAT, FNYEAQ (reference sequence). CDR3 DNA: TGTGCCAGCAGCTTAGGCGGGGGGGCCGGGGAGACCCAGTACTTC. Translated: CASSLGGGAGETQYF. Supplemented by reference TRBV7-7 and TRBJ2-5, the full variable domain reads GAGVSQSPRYKVTKRGQDVTLRCDPISSHATLYWYQQALGQGPEFLTYFNYEAQPDKSGLPSDRFSAERPEGSISTLTIQRTEQRDSAMYRCASSLGGGAGETQYFGPGTRLLVL.

This clone was seen a handful of times. The V call is TRBV6-6, the J call TRBJ2-7; possible D gene TRBD1, 5 bases. V lost 0 bases to trimming and J lost 2 bases, with 11 bases between them. There are 15 residues in the CDR3. Germline V gives CDR1 MNHNY, CDR2 SVGAGI (reference sequence). In nucleotides, the CDR3 is TGTGCCAGCAGTTACTCGCTCGACAGAACCTACGAGCAGTACTTC. Protein product: CASSYSLDRTYEQYF.